This is a list of T cell receptor beta chains from one sample in a study of shared clonotypes between healthy human individuals. Produced via immunoSEQ multiplex PCR; TCRdb's table is partial and in-frame only. The sample consists of 550,000 to 700,000 clones, more than 70% of them appearing once. The sequenced sample consisted of memory CD4+ T cells sorted from blood. Every receptor here comes from a woman aged 30 to 39 in good health. The CDR3 runs from the conserved cysteine through the conserved F or W. The D gene is left open where the match is weak. The listing skips clone size in some rows; elsewhere it reads once, few, many or a size class.

V	D	J	size	CDR3	DNA
TRBV27	NA	TRBJ2-2	once	CASSFLAVNTGELFF	TGTGCCAGCAGTTTCTTAGCGGTGAACACCGGGGAGCTGTTTTTT
TRBV28	TRBD2	TRBJ2-3	few	CASSSSGRVNTQYF	TGTGCCAGCAGTTCTAGCGGGAGAGTGAATACGCAGTATTTT
TRBV28	NA	TRBJ1-2	NA	CASSLTNYGYTF	TGTGCCAGCAGTCTTACTAACTATGGCTACACCTTC
TRBV7-7	TRBD1	TRBJ2-5	NA	CASSSTGAGETQYF	TGTGCCAGCAGCTCGACAGGGGCGGGTGAGACCCAGTACTTC
TRBV10-3	NA	TRBJ2-7	NA	CAISDPSLLVQQYF	TGTGCCATCAGTGACCCCAGCCTCCTGGTCCAGCAGTACTTC
TRBV7-3	NA	TRBJ2-7	NA	CASSLDSQPGNEQYF	TGTGCCAGCAGCTTAGATAGCCAGCCCGGGAACGAGCAGTACTTC
TRBV6-1	NA	TRBJ1-4	NA	CASSPWPATNEKLFF	TGTGCCAGCAGTCCGTGGCCTGCAACTAATGAAAAACTGTTTTTT
TRBV25-1	TRBD2	TRBJ2-1	NA	CASSDSSGTYNEQFF	TGTGCCAGCAGTGATTCTAGCGGGACCTACAATGAGCAGTTCTTC
TRBV29-1	NA	TRBJ1-4	few	CSVDWDEKLFF	TGCAGCGTTGACTGGGATGAAAAACTGTTTTTT
TRBV6-5	NA	TRBJ1-3	once	CASSPDSNSGNTIYF	TGTGCCAGCAGCCCTGACAGTAACTCTGGAAACACCATATATTTT
TRBV9	NA	TRBJ1-1	many	CASSVAGLGTEAFF	TGTGCCAGCAGCGTAGCGGGGCTGGGCACTGAAGCTTTCTTT
TRBV10-3	NA	TRBJ2-1	NA	CAISFSDIYNEQFF	TGTGCCATCAGTTTCTCGGACATCTACAATGAGCAGTTCTTC
TRBV6-6	TRBD2	TRBJ2-1	NA	CASRTSGRGEQFF	TGTGCCTCCCGGACTAGCGGGAGGGGAGAGCAGTTCTTC
TRBV30	NA	TRBJ1-1	once	CAWGSWGGETEAFF	TGTGCCTGGGGGTCCTGGGGAGGGGAGACTGAAGCTTTCTTT
TRBV7-7	TRBD2	TRBJ2-5	NA	CASSLGGGLGELQYF	TGTGCCAGCAGCTTAGGGGGGGGACTAGGCGAACTTCAGTACTTC
TRBV2	NA	TRBJ1-4	NA	CASSYGTTANEKLFF	TGTGCCAGCAGTTATGGGACAACGGCTAATGAAAAACTGTTTTTT
TRBV6-6	TRBD1	TRBJ1-2	NA	CASSQGAGTADF	TGTGCCAGCAGCCAGGGGGCGGGGACAGCCGACTTC
TRBV2	NA	TRBJ1-5	NA	CASSTDRSPHRQPQHF	TGTGCCAGCAGTACCGACAGATCCCCCCACCGTCAGCCCCAGCATTTT
TRBV6-1	NA	TRBJ1-1	few	CASHSRRVNTEAFF	TGTGCCAGCCACTCCCGGAGGGTTAACACTGAAGCTTTCTTT
TRBV4-1	TRBD1	TRBJ2-7	NA	CASSRGQGKSYEQYF	TGCGCCAGCAGCCGGGGACAGGGCAAGTCCTACGAGCAGTACTTC
TRBV7-2	TRBD1	TRBJ2-7	NA	CASSKQGDSVEQYF	TGTGCCAGCAGCAAACAGGGGGACTCGGTTGAGCAGTACTTC
TRBV19	NA	TRBJ1-2	NA	CASRRLDRESYGYTF	TGTGCCAGTAGAAGGCTTGACCGGGAAAGCTATGGCTACACCTTC
TRBV10-1	NA	TRBJ2-7	few	CAIKGRKDEQYF	TGCGCTATTAAGGGCAGGAAGGACGAGCAGTACTTC
TRBV28	TRBD2	TRBJ2-7	NA	CASSRSGNTYEQYF	TGTGCCAGCAGCCGGAGCGGGAATACCTACGAGCAGTACTTC
TRBV9	NA	TRBJ2-3	once	CASSEESTIGGDTQYF	TGTGCCAGCAGCGAAGAAAGTACGATAGGGGGAGATACGCAGTATTTT
TRBV5-1	NA	TRBJ1-5	many	CASSLEGGQPQHF	TGCGCCAGCAGCTTGGAAGGAGGTCAGCCCCAGCATTTT
TRBV10-1	NA	TRBJ1-5	few	CASSESGDQPQHF	TGCGCCAGCAGTGAGTCTGGGGATCAGCCCCAGCATTTT
TRBV11-2	NA	TRBJ2-7	NA	CASSLGAGTANEQYF	TGTGCCAGCAGCTTAGGCGCCGGGACCGCCAACGAGCAGTACTTC
TRBV5-1	NA	TRBJ1-2	NA	CASSPGTGGYGYTF	TGCGCCAGCAGTCCCGGGACGGGGGGATATGGCTACACCTTC
TRBV29-1	NA	TRBJ2-7	NA	CSVGRGRSYEQYF	TGCAGCGTTGGGCGGGGTCGCTCCTACGAGCAGTACTTC
TRBV6-1	TRBD2	TRBJ2-1	NA	CASSPGTSDQNEQFF	TGTGCCAGCAGCCCCGGGACTAGCGACCAAAATGAGCAGTTCTTC
TRBV6-5	NA	TRBJ2-6	once	CASSYSGGSGANVLTF	TGTGCCAGCAGTTACTCCGGCGGCTCTGGGGCCAACGTCCTGACTTTC
TRBV28	TRBD2	TRBJ2-1	NA	CASSLGGTSVYNEQFF	TGTGCCAGCAGTTTAGGAGGGACTAGCGTGTACAATGAGCAGTTCTTC
TRBV27	NA	TRBJ1-5	many	CASLGDQPQHF	TGTGCCAGCCTGGGAGATCAGCCCCAGCATTTT
TRBV5-1	TRBD1	TRBJ1-1	NA	CASSSTGVGTEAFF	TGCGCCAGCAGCTCCACAGGGGTCGGCACTGAAGCTTTCTTT
TRBV6-1	NA	TRBJ2-6	NA	CASMEGSGANVLTF	TGTGCCAGCATGGAGGGCTCTGGGGCCAACGTCCTGACTTTC